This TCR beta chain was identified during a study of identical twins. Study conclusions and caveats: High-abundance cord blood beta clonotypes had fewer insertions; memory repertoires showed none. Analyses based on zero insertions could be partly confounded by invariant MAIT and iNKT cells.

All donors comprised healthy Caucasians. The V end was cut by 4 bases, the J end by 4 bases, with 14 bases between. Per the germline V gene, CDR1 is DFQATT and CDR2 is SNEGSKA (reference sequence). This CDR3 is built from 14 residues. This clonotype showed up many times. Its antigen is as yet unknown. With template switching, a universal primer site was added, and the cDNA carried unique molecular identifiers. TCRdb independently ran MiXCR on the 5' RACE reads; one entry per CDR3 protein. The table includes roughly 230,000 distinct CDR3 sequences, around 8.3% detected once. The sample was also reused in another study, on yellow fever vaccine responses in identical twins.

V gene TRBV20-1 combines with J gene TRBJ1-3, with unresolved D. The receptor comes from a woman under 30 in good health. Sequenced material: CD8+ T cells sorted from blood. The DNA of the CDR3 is TGCAGTGCTAATCCCGTAGGTTCGGGAAACACCATATATTTT. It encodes CSANPVGSGNTIYF.